The 20 T cell receptor beta chains below come from one sample, sequenced in a study of cytomegalovirus exposure and HLA in healthy donors. PCR used 60 Vbeta primers and 13 Jbeta primers. Profiled with immunoSEQ multiplex PCR; TCRdb holds only in-frame clones, not every one. The sample lists roughly 180,000 clones; about four fifths were seen once. The sample consisted of PBMCs. These receptors were obtained from a boy younger than 18 in good health and CMV-seronegative.

The chain links TRBV5-6 to TRBJ2-7; tentatively, D is TRBD2 (6 bases). The ends were cut back, 0 bases at V and 3 bases at J, with 13 bases in the middle. Germline CDR1 and CDR2: SGHDT and YYEEEE. This CDR3 region has 15 residues. The CDR3 DNA is TGTGCCAGCAGCTTGGATGGACTAAAAATCTACGAGCAGTACTTC. Amino acid sequence: CASSLDGLKIYEQYF.

The rearrangement links TRBV29-1 to TRBJ1-1, with a weak D call TRBD1 (6 bases). Germline loops: CDR1 SQVTM, CDR2 ANQGSEA. CDR3 length: 15 amino acids. The ends were cut back, 1 base at V and 1 base at J, with 13 bases in the middle. The CDR3 bases are TGCAGCGTTGAAGTAGCGGGACATTCGAACACTGAAGCTTTCTTT. It specifies CSVEVAGHSNTEAFF.

V gene TRBV21-1 combines with J gene TRBJ1-2; the table's D call, TRBD1, has no DNA check behind it. TRBV21-1 is classified as a pseudogene. This CDR3 spans 12 amino acids. DNA for the CDR3: TGTGCCAGCAGCAAAGACAGGGTTGGCTACACCTTC. Protein: CASSKDRVGYTF.

V is TRBV29-1 and J is TRBJ1-2, with TRBD1 matching over 8 bases. V lost 4 bases to trimming and J lost 4 bases; unmatched junction nucleotides: 11. The CDR3 contains 15 residues. Germline loops: CDR1 SQVTM, CDR2 ANQGSEA. The DNA for the CDR3 is TGCAGCGTTGCTCTGGGACAGGCGTTCTTCTATGGCTACACCTTC. Translation: CSVALGQAFFYGYTF.

The J gene is TRBJ1-4, the V gene TRBV19, with TRBD1 matching over 7 bases. Germline assignment: CDR1 LNHDA and CDR2 SQIVND (reference sequence). This CDR3 contains 13 residues. The V segment lost 3 bases and the J segment 11 bases; nucleotides outside the gene matches: 6. DNA for the CDR3: TGTGCCAGTAGTATCGCGACAGGGAGGAAACTGTTTTTT. Its protein product is CASSIATGRKLFF.

The V call is TRBV30, the J call TRBJ1-2; 9 bases line up with TRBD1. Germline values: CDR1 GTSNPN, CDR2 SVGIG (reference sequence). V was pared by 3 bases and J by 7 bases, with 15 bases of the junction left unmatched. The CDR3 is made up of 16 amino acids. This CDR3 reads CAWSLGNLDRGSGYTF. CDR3 nucleotide sequence: TGTGCCTGGAGCTTGGGGAACCTCGACAGGGGGAGTGGCTACACCTTC.

The CDR3 DNA reads as TGTGCCAGCAGCTTACCAGGGTTGTATTCACCCCTCCACTTT. Its translation is CASSLPGLYSPLHF. The chain carries TRBV7-9 and TRBJ1-6; maybe TRBD1 (5 bases). CDR3 length: 14 residues. From germline, CDR1 is SEHNR and CDR2 FQNEAQ (reference sequence). Trimming removed 2 bases at V and 8 bases at J, with 10 bases between.

The count of this clone is one. The J gene is TRBJ1-6, the V gene TRBV6-5, with a weak D call TRBD1 (6 bases). This CDR3 is 12 amino acids long. CDR1 and CDR2 from the germline V gene are MNHEY and SVGAGI. Trimming took 8 bases from V and 10 from J, leaving 12 bases between them. The CDR3 here is CASGGQTSPLHF. CDR3 sequence (DNA): TGTGCCAGCGGGGGCCAGACGTCACCCCTCCACTTT.

The gene calls are TRBV25-1 and TRBJ1-2; 8 nucleotides match TRBD1. The CDR3 runs to 15 residues. V shed 2 bases and J 7 bases; nucleotides not matched to a gene: 9. The germline gives CDR1 MGHDK, CDR2 SYGVNS. DNA of the CDR3: TGTGCCAGCAGTGAAGCCAAGGGACAGGTGTCTGGCTACACCTTC. It is translated as CASSEAKGQVSGYTF.

The V gene is TRBV11-2, the J gene TRBJ1-1, with no clear D. The V gene lost 6 bases and the J gene lost 4 bases, with 15 bases spanning the gap. CDR1 SGHAT and CDR2 FQNNGV come from the germline V gene. This CDR3 is built from 14 residues. The CDR3 loop is CASRLGRAVTEAFF. As DNA, the CDR3 is TGTGCCAGCAGGCTAGGGAGGGCTGTCACTGAAGCTTTCTTT.

The chain combines TRBV27 with TRBJ1-2, with 9 bases matching TRBD1. The CDR3 runs to 13 residues. Germline V CDR1 and CDR2: MNHEY, SMNVEV (reference sequence). The J segment lost 6 bases and the V segment lost 6 bases, leaving 5 bases of the junction unmatched. As DNA, the CDR3 is TGTGCCAGCAGCTCGGGACAGGGAGATGGCTACACCTTC. Its protein product is CASSSGQGDGYTF.

V usage is TRBV7-2 and J usage is TRBJ2-7; D might be TRBD1 (6 bases). This CDR3 has 15 residues. V dropped 5 bases and J dropped 5 bases, with 19 bases sitting between them. Germline V lookup: CDR1 SGHTA, CDR2 FQGNSA. This CDR3 reads CASSPRLTGSNEQYF. DNA for the CDR3: TGTGCCAGCAGCCCCCGACTAACAGGGAGCAACGAGCAGTACTTC.

This rearrangement joins TRBV10-3 to TRBJ2-1; 7 bases align to TRBD1. This CDR3 is 15 amino acids long. V trimming: 4 bases; J trimming: 3 bases; junction bases outside the gene matches: 6. Germline V gene lookup returns CDR1 ENHRY and CDR2 SYGVKD. CDR3 sequence reads: CAISGPRDSYNEQFF. The CDR3 coding sequence is TGTGCCATCAGTGGCCCCCGGGACAGCTACAATGAGCAGTTCTTC.

The rearrangement uses TRBV5-1 and TRBJ2-1; D is perhaps TRBD1 (5 bases). The CDR3 is made up of 15 amino acids. V gave up 0 bases and J gave up 7 bases, with 14 bases separating them. CDR1 is SGHRS, CDR2 YFSETQ, per germline. CDR3 coding DNA: TGCGCCAGCAGCTTGGCCGCAAAAAAGGGGAATGAGCAGTTCTTC. This encodes CASSLAAKKGNEQFF. The full variable domain, with the rest looked up from reference TRBV5-1 and TRBJ2-1, is KAGVTQTPRYLIKTRGQQVTLSCSPISGHRSVSWYQQTPGQGLQFLFEYFSETQRNKGNFPGRFSGRQFSNSRSEMNVSTLELGDSALYLCASSLAAKKGNEQFFGPGTRLTVL.

V usage is TRBV10-1 and J usage is TRBJ2-5, with 8 bases fitting TRBD1. The CDR3 covers 14 residues. J was trimmed by 1 base and V by 4 bases; bases with no gene match: 2. The V gene's germline CDR1 is WNHNN and CDR2 SYGVQD (reference sequence). The CDR3 nucleotides are TGCGCCAGCAGTGTTGGACAGGGCCAAGAGACCCAGTACTTC. It encodes CASSVGQGQETQYF.

The chain recombines TRBV6-4 with TRBJ2-1; 7 bases agree with TRBD2. The CDR3 spans 15 residues. Unmatched junction bases numbered 5, after V lost 4 bases and J lost 2 bases. Germline CDR1 reads MRHNA; CDR2 reads SNTAGT. CDR3 residues: CASSVERGTYNEQFF. The CDR3 coding sequence is TGTGCCAGCAGTGTGGAGCGGGGTACCTACAATGAGCAGTTCTTC.

V gene TRBV27 combines with J gene TRBJ2-1, with D possibly being TRBD2 (6 bases). The CDR3 loop spans 13 amino acids. Germline V lookup: CDR1 MNHEY, CDR2 SMNVEV (reference sequence). The V end lost 11 bases, the J end lost 2 bases, and 13 bases lay between the germline ends. CDR3: CAVMPGAYNEQFF. Written as DNA, the CDR3 is TGTGCCGTCATGCCGGGGGCCTACAATGAGCAGTTCTTC.

The chain employs TRBV5-1 and TRBJ1-6; 9 nucleotides line up with TRBD1. The CDR3 is 15 residues long. Germline V gives CDR1 SGHRS, CDR2 YFSETQ. V shed 4 bases and J 9 bases; nucleotides not matched to a gene: 8. This chain's CDR3 is CASSAGDRVASPLHF. The CDR3 region has the DNA TGCGCCAGCAGCGCCGGGGACAGGGTTGCTTCACCCCTCCACTTT. The variable domain in full, completed from reference TRBV5-1 and TRBJ1-6, reads KAGVTQTPRYLIKTRGQQVTLSCSPISGHRSVSWYQQTPGQGLQFLFEYFSETQRNKGNFPGRFSGRQFSNSRSEMNVSTLELGDSALYLCASSAGDRVASPLHFGNGTRLTVT.

The V gene is TRBV6-4, the J gene TRBJ1-6; D may be TRBD1 (6 bases). This CDR3 is 15 amino acids long. Germline V gene lookup returns CDR1 MRHNA and CDR2 SNTAGT. With 4 bases removed from V and 7 bases from J, the gap between germline ends came to 14 bases. In DNA form, the CDR3 reads TGTGCCAGCAGTGCCCGACATCAGGGGAATTCACCCCTCCACTTT. This codes for CASSARHQGNSPLHF.

This clone was counted between two and nine times. J is TRBJ1-1 and V is TRBV30; D is unclear. Trimming removed 4 bases at V and 3 bases at J, with 9 bases between. The germline V gene encodes CDR1 GTSNPN and CDR2 SVGIG (reference sequence). CDR3 size: 12 residues. The CDR3 region is CAWKRAYTEAFF. CDR3 in DNA: TGTGCCTGGAAACGAGCTTACACTGAAGCTTTCTTT.